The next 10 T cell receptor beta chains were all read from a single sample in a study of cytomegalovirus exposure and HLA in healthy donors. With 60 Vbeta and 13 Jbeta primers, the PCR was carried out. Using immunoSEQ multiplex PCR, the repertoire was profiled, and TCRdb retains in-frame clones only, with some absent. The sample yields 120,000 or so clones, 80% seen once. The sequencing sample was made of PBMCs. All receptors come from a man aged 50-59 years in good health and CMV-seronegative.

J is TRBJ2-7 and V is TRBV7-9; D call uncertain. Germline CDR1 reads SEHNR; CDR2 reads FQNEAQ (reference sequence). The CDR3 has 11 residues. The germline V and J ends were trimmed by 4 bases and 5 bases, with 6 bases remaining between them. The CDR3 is CASSSRDEQYF. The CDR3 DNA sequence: TGTGCCAGCAGCTCTCGAGACGAGCAGTACTTC.

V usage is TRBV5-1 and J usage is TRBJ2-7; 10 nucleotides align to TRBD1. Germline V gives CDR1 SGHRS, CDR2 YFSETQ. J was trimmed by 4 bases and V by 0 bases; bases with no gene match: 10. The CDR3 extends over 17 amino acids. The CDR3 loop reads CASSLGVAGQGSYEQYF. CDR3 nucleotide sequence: TGCGCCAGCAGCTTGGGTGTGGCGGGACAGGGGTCGTACGAGCAGTACTTC.

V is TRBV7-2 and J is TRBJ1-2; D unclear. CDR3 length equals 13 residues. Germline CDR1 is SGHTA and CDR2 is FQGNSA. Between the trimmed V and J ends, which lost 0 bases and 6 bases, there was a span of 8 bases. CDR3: CASSLAAGDGYTF. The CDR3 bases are TGTGCCAGCAGCTTAGCGGCCGGGGATGGCTACACCTTC.

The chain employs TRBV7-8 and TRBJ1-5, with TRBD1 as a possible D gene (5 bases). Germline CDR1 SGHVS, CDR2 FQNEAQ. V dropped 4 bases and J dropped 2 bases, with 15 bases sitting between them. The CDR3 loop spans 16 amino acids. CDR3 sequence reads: CASSSSRLGRNQPQHF. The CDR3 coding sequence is TGTGCCAGCAGCTCGAGTCGATTGGGGCGCAATCAGCCCCAGCATTTT.

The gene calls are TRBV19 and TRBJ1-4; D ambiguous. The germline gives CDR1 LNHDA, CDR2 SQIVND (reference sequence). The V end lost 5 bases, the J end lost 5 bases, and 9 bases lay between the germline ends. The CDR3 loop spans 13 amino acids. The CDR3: CASSGTNNEKLFF. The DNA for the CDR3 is TGTGCCAGTAGTGGAACTAACAATGAAAAACTGTTTTTT.

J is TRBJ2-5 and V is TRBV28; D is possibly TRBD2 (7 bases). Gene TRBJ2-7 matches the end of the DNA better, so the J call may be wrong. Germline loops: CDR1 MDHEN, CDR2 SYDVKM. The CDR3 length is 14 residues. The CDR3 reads CASSFVGGGYEQYF. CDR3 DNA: TGTGCCAGCAGTTTTGTAGGGGGGGGCTACGAGCAGTACTTC.

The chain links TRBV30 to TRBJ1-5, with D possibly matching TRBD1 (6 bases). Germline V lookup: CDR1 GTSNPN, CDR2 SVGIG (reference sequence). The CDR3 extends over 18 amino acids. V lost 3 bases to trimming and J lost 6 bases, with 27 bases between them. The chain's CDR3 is CAWSLNLEQQGDGQPQHF. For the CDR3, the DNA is TGTGCCTGGAGCCTGAATCTTGAACAACAGGGAGATGGTCAGCCCCAGCATTTT.

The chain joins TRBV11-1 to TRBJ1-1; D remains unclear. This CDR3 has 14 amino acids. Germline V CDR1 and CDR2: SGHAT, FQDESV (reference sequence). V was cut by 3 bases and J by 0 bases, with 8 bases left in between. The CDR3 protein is CASSFNSMNTEAFF. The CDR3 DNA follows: TGTGCCAGCAGCTTCAACAGCATGAACACTGAAGCTTTCTTT.

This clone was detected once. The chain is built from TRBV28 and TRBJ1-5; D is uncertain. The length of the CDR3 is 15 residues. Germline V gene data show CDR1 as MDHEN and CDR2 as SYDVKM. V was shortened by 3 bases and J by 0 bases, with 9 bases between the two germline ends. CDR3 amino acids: CASSFSQISNQPQHF. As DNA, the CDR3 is TGTGCCAGCAGTTTCAGTCAGATTAGCAATCAGCCCCAGCATTTT.

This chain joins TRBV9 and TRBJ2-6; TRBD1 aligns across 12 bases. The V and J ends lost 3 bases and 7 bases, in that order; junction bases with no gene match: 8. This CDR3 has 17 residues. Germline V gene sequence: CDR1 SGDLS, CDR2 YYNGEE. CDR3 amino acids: CASSEGDRGRVANVLTF. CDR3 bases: TGTGCCAGCAGCGAGGGGGACAGGGGGCGCGTCGCCAACGTCCTGACTTTC.